Sequencing of this T cell receptor (beta chain) was carried out in a study of cytomegalovirus exposure and HLA in healthy donors. Study-level points and caveats: A later analysis linked a missense DCLRE1C variant to TCR beta V- and J-gene trimming. The authors listed 180 or so TCR beta chains as cytomegalovirus-associated.

Healthy people donating bone marrow made up the donors. The study ran its PCR with 60 Vbeta and 13 Jbeta primers. Measured with immunoSEQ multiplex PCR; TCRdb has only the in-frame clones, and not every one. The sample shows 120,000 or so clones, nearly 80% of them seen only once. A word on this clone: Its antigen remains unidentified.

CDR1 and CDR2 (germline): ENHRY, SYGVKD. Trimming at V came to 2 bases and at J to 2 bases, leaving 4 bases not matched to a gene. This CDR3 is 15 amino acids long. The source of this sequence is a woman in her forties in good health and CMV-seronegative. Sample: PBMCs. The gene calls are TRBV10-3 and TRBJ2-3; 7 positions agree with TRBD2. CDR3 sequence (DNA): TGTGCCATCAGTGAGGCCGGGACTATCACAGATACGCAGTATTTT. Protein product: CAISEAGTITDTQYF.